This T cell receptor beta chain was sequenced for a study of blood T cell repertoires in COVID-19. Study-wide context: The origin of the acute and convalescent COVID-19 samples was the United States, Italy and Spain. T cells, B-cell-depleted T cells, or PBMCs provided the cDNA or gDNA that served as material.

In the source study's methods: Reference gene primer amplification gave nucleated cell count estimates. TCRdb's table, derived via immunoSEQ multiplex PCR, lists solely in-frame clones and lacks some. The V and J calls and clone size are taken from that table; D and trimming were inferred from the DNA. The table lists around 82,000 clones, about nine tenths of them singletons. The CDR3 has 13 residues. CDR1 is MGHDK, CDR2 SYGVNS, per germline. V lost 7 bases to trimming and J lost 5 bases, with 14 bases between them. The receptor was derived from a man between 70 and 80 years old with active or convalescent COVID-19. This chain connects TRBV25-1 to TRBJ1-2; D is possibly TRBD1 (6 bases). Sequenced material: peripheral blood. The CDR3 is CASNPGVGYGYTF. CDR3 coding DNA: TGTGCCAGCAATCCAGGGGTCGGTTATGGCTACACCTTC.